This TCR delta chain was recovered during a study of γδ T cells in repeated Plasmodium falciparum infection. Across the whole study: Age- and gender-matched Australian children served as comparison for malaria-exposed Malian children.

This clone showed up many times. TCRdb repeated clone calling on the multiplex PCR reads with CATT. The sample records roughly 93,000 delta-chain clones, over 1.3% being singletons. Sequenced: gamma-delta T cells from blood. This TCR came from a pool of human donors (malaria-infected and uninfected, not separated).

The CDR3 DNA reads TGTGCTCTTGGGGGCCGTACTGGGGGATACTGGACCGATAAACTCATCTTT. Amino acids: CALGGRTGGYWTDKLIF. The V gene is TRDV1, the J gene TRDJ1, with 12 bases lining up with TRDD3. Germline trimming cut 4 bases from V and 2 bases from J; bases unmatched to any gene: 8. Germline V CDR1 and CDR2: TSWWSYY, QGS. The CDR3 extends over 17 amino acids.